Presented here are 14 T cell receptor beta chains from one specimen sequenced in a study of blood T cell repertoires in COVID-19. Produced via immunoSEQ multiplex PCR; TCRdb's table is partial and in-frame only. The table lists some 280,000 clones, about 89% of them singletons. The sequenced material came from peripheral blood. The source is a woman between 40 and 50 years old who had recovered from COVID-19.

The sample holds a few counts of this clone. CDR3 loop: CASSQDLSGRYGHEQFF. CDR3 DNA sequence: TGTGCCAGCAGCCAAGATCTCAGCGGGAGGTATGGGCATGAGCAGTTCTTC. V is TRBV3-1 (or the pseudogene TRBV3-2) and J is TRBJ2-1, with 9 bases identical to TRBD2. The J segment lost 8 bases and the V segment lost 0 bases, leaving 11 bases of the junction unmatched. The CDR3 has 17 residues. CDR1 is LGHDT, CDR2 YNNKEL, per germline (reference sequence).

The V call is TRBV4-1, the J call TRBJ2-5; TRBD1 matches at 7 bases. CDR1 MGHRA and CDR2 YSYEKL come from the germline V gene. Germline trimming cut 0 bases from V and 2 bases from J; bases unmatched to any gene: 12. The CDR3 totals 18 residues. The DNA of the CDR3 is TGCGCCAGCAGCCAAGATAAAGGGGGCGGAGCGGTACAAGAGACCCAGTACTTC. This codes for CASSQDKGGGAVQETQYF.

The chain employs TRBV7-9 and TRBJ1-2; TRBD1 agrees at 8 bases. V gave up 2 bases and J gave up 4 bases; unmatched junction bases: 6. Looked up from germline, CDR1 is SEHNR and CDR2 is FQNEAQ (reference sequence). This CDR3 is 15 amino acids long. Here the CDR3 reads CASSLQGAIPYGYTF. The CDR3 DNA sequence: TGTGCCAGCAGCTTACAGGGGGCGATTCCCTATGGCTACACCTTC.

This sequence joins TRBV4-1 and TRBJ2-5; TRBD1 matches 7 bases. This CDR3 is 13 amino acids long. Germline CDR1 and CDR2: MGHRA and YSYEKL. Trimming cost V 8 bases and J 5 bases; bases outside gene matches: 8. The CDR3 nucleotides read TGCGCCAGCGGACTGACAGGGCGGGAGACCCAGTACTTC. Amino acid sequence: CASGLTGRETQYF.

The CDR3 DNA follows: TGTGCCATCAGCACAGGGGAAGAGACCCAGTACTTC. This codes for CAISTGEETQYF. The chain joins TRBV10-3 to TRBJ2-5, with 7 nucleotides matching TRBD1. After removal of 6 bases from V and 3 bases from J, the junction contained 1 base not matched to a gene. CDR1 and CDR2 (germline): ENHRY, SYGVKD. The CDR3 contains 12 residues.

V usage is TRBV4-1 and J usage is TRBJ2-1; 8 bases are shared with TRBD2. Germline V gene lookup returns CDR1 MGHRA and CDR2 YSYEKL. CDR3 length equals 16 residues. V gave up 3 bases and J gave up 7 bases; unmatched junction bases: 11. The CDR3 DNA reads as TGCGCCAGCAGCCATCCCGGCGGGAGGAAGGGTAATGAGCAGTTCTTC. It codes for CASSHPGGRKGNEQFF.

J is TRBJ2-1 and V is TRBV3-1 (or the pseudogene TRBV3-2); 13 nucleotides line up with TRBD2. CDR1 LGHDT and CDR2 YNNKEL come from the germline V gene (reference sequence). CDR3 length: 16 amino acids. Germline trimming cut 2 bases from V and 2 bases from J; bases unmatched to any gene: 0. For the CDR3, the DNA is TGTGCCAGCAGCCAAACTAGCGGGAGGGCCTACAATGAGCAGTTCTTC. Residues: CASSQTSGRAYNEQFF.

This clone was counted a single time. V is TRBV28 and J is TRBJ2-7, with 8 bases lining up with TRBD1. The trim removed 5 bases at V and 6 bases at J, leaving 9 bases unmatched. This CDR3 spans 14 amino acids. The germline V gene encodes CDR1 MDHEN and CDR2 SYDVKM. Written as DNA, the CDR3 is TGTGCCAGCAGTCCAGGAGGACAGGGCTCCGAGCAGTACTTC. This sequence encodes CASSPGGQGSEQYF.

A single count supports this clone. The CDR3 region has the DNA TGTGCCAGCAGCTTACGAGACACCGGGGAGCTGTTTTTT. Protein: CASSLRDTGELFF. The V call is TRBV7-3, the J call TRBJ2-2, with unresolved D. Trimming left V 2 bases short and J 3 bases short, with 4 bases between. Germline CDR1 and CDR2: SGHTA and FQGTGA. The CDR3 totals 13 residues.

The J gene is TRBJ2-2, the V gene TRBV10-3; D perhaps matches TRBD2 (6 bases). The CDR3 totals 14 residues. Germline V gene data show CDR1 as ENHRY and CDR2 as SYGVKD. V lost 8 bases and J lost 4, with 14 bases in between. Here the CDR3 reads CAISPGTVTGELFF. Written as DNA, the CDR3 is TGTGCCATCTCCCCAGGGACTGTCACCGGGGAGCTGTTTTTT.

The chain combines TRBV12-3 or TRBV12-4 with TRBJ2-3; tentatively, D is TRBD2 (6 bases). V lost 9 bases, J lost 6 bases, and 16 bases lay in between. The CDR3 covers 13 residues. The CDR3 DNA follows: TGTGCCAGTCGGAGGGGAGTGGTCGATACGCAGTATTTT. Amino acid sequence: CASRRGVVDTQYF.

This clone occurred once. V and J are TRBV4-2 and TRBJ2-7, with 9 nucleotides matching TRBD2. The CDR3 consists of 15 residues. After removal of 0 bases from V and 7 bases from J, the junction contained 7 bases not matched to a gene. CDR1 is LGHNA, CDR2 YNFKEQ, per germline. CDR3 in DNA: TGTGCCAGCAGCCAAGATCGATTAGCGGGAGATGAGCAGTACTTC. Protein: CASSQDRLAGDEQYF.

This chain joins TRBV27 and TRBJ1-6; D unclear. CDR1 and CDR2 from the germline V gene are MNHEY and SMNVEV (reference sequence). This CDR3 comprises 13 residues. Trimming cost V 7 bases and J 9 bases, with 13 bases left between them. CDR3 protein: CASMFGVGSPLHF. In nucleotides, the CDR3 is TGTGCCAGCATGTTCGGGGTTGGTTCACCCCTCCACTTT.

This chain connects TRBV27 to TRBJ1-4, with TRBD1 identical over 8 bases. The CDR3 extends over 17 amino acids. V gave up 4 bases and J gave up 4 bases; unmatched junction bases: 11. Germline V gene sequence: CDR1 MNHEY, CDR2 SMNVEV (reference sequence). The CDR3 coding sequence is TGTGCCAGCAGTTCATTTGGAGGACAGGGACGTAATGAAAAACTGTTTTTT. Amino acids: CASSSFGGQGRNEKLFF. Based on the CDR3 plus reference TRBV27 and TRBJ1-4, the full variable domain is EAQVTQNPRYLITVTGKKLTVTCSQNMNHEYMSWYRQDPGLGLRQIYYSMNVEVTDKGDVPEGYKVSRKEKRNFPLILESPSPNQTSLYFCASSSFGGQGRNEKLFFGSGTQLSVL.